The 7 T cell receptor beta chains below were found in one sample sequenced in a study of OX40 agonist ivuxolimab in advanced cancers. Assay: immunoSEQ multiplex PCR; the TCRdb copy retains only in-frame clones and omits some. The data contain some 64,000 clones, about 90% of them seen just once; the ten biggest clones take up 5.2%. The sequences come from CD4+ or CD8+ T cells sorted from blood, collected in a trial of the OX40 agonist ivuxolimab. The receptors here all came from an adult with an advanced solid tumor such as melanoma, head and neck, liver or kidney cancer.

The V and J genes are TRBV5-1 and TRBJ1-1; no definite D call. V was shortened by 7 bases and J by 4 bases, with 14 bases between the two germline ends. CDR3 size: 13 residues. Germline V gene data show CDR1 as SGHRS and CDR2 as YFSETQ. The CDR3: CASSEAVFTEAFF. The CDR3 bases are TGCGCCAGCTCCGAGGCGGTTTTCACTGAAGCTTTCTTT. Drawing the rest from reference TRBV5-1 and TRBJ1-1, the complete variable domain is KAGVTQTPRYLIKTRGQQVTLSCSPISGHRSVSWYQQTPGQGLQFLFEYFSETQRNKGNFPGRFSGRQFSNSRSEMNVSTLELGDSALYLCASSEAVFTEAFFGQGTRLTVV.

The chain uses TRBV6-5 and TRBJ2-7; D may be TRBD1 (6 bases). Trimming left V 2 bases short and J 2 bases short, with 10 bases between. CDR1 and CDR2 (germline): MNHEY, SVGAGI. This CDR3 has 14 amino acids. CDR3 amino acids: CASSYGTPTYEQYF. In DNA, the CDR3 is TGTGCCAGCAGTTACGGGACACCTACCTACGAGCAGTACTTC.

The rearrangement links TRBV18 to TRBJ2-7; D gene ambiguous. Trimming removed 0 bases at V and 5 bases at J, with 17 bases between. Germline values: CDR1 KGHSH, CDR2 LQKENI. The CDR3 has 16 residues. The CDR3 region is CASSPPSRAAKDEQYF. Here the CDR3 DNA reads TGTGCCAGCTCACCACCGAGTAGGGCCGCAAAAGACGAGCAGTACTTC. Looking up the rest from reference TRBV18 and TRBJ2-7 gives the full variable domain: NAGVMQNPRHLVRRRGQEARLRCSPMKGHSHVYWYRQLPEEGLKFMVYLQKENIIDESGMPKERFSAEFPKEGPSILRIQQVVRGDSAAYFCASSPPSRAAKDEQYFGPGTRLTVT.

The CDR3 DNA is TGTGCCAGCAGCCTCCAAACCCACTGGAAGAACACTGAAGCTTTCTTT. The encoded protein is CASSLQTHWKNTEAFF. V is TRBV5-8 and J is TRBJ1-1, with unresolved D. This CDR3 is 16 amino acids long. The V gene lost 4 bases and the J gene lost 1 base, with 17 bases spanning the gap. Per germline, CDR1 SGHTS and CDR2 YDEGEE.

The count of this clone is one. The chain recombines TRBV6-5 with TRBJ2-7; D uncertain. V lost 5 bases, J lost 4 bases, and 12 bases lay in between. CDR3 size: 13 residues. Germline lookup yields CDR1 MNHEY and CDR2 SVGAGI. Written as DNA, the CDR3 is TGTGCCAGCAGTGCCCGTGTGGATTACGAGCAGTACTTC. Translating gives CASSARVDYEQYF.

This chain connects TRBV9 to TRBJ2-3; D could derive from TRBD1 or TRBD2 (5 bases each). The CDR3 loop spans 15 amino acids. V dropped 0 bases and J dropped 0 bases, with 8 bases sitting between them. Per germline, CDR1 SGDLS and CDR2 YYNGEE. The CDR3 DNA follows: TGTGCCAGCAGCGTAGTGGGGGACAGCACAGATACGCAGTATTTT. It encodes CASSVVGDSTDTQYF.

The chain employs TRBV2 and TRBJ2-2; 7 bases are shared with TRBD2. This CDR3 spans 16 amino acids. Trimming at V came to 4 bases and at J to 4 bases, leaving 9 bases not matched to a gene. Germline-derived CDR1 and CDR2 are SNHLY and FYNNEI. CDR3 loop: CASSGVGGPVTGELFF. The CDR3 DNA is TGTGCCAGCAGTGGAGTGGGAGGGCCTGTCACCGGGGAGCTGTTTTTT.